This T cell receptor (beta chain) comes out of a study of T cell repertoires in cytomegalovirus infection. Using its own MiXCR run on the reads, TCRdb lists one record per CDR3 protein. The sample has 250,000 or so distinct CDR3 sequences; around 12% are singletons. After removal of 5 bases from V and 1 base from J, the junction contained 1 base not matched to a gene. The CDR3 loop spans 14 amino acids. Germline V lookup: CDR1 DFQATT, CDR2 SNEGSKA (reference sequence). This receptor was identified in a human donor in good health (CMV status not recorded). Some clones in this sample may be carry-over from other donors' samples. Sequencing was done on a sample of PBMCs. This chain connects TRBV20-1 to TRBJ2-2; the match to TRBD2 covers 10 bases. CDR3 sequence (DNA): TGCAGTGCTGTAGCGGGGGGGAACACCGGGGAGCTGTTTTTT. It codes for CSAVAGGNTGELFF.